This entry is about one TCR beta chain. Trimming took 6 bases from V and 1 from J, leaving 4 bases between them. The CDR3 covers 11 residues. CDR1 is MNHEY, CDR2 SVGAGI, per germline. This sample is part of a study of blood T cell repertoires in COVID-19. Looking at the study overall: Donors in the United States, Italy and Spain gave samples during acute or convalescent COVID-19. From T cells, B-cell-depleted T cells, or PBMCs came the material, which was cDNA or gDNA.

Sequenced by immunoSEQ multiplex PCR; TCRdb stores in-frame clones only, minus some. This table holds 23,000 or so clones, approximately 91% found once. Material for sequencing was peripheral blood. The V and J genes are TRBV6-5 and TRBJ2-7; D is undetermined. The sequence derives from a woman in her 70s with active COVID-19. CDR3 amino acids: CASRTSYEQYF. For the CDR3, the DNA is TGTGCCAGCAGAACTTCCTACGAGCAGTACTTC.